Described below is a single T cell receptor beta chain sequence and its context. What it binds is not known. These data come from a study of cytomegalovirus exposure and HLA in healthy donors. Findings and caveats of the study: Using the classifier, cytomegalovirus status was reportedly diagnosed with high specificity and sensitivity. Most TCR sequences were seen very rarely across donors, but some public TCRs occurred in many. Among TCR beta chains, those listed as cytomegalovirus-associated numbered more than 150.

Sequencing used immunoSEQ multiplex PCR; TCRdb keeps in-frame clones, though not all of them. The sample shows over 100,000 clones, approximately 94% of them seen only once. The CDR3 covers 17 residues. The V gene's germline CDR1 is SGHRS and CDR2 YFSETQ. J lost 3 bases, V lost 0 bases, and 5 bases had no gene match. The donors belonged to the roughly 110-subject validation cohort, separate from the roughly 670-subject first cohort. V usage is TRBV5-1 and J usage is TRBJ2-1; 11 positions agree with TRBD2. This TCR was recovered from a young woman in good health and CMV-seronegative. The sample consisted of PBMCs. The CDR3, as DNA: TGCGCCAGCAGCTTGGAACCCGGGACTAGCGGCTACAATGAGCAGTTCTTC. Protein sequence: CASSLEPGTSGYNEQFF. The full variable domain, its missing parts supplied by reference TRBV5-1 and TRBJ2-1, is KAGVTQTPRYLIKTRGQQVTLSCSPISGHRSVSWYQQTPGQGLQFLFEYFSETQRNKGNFPGRFSGRQFSNSRSEMNVSTLELGDSALYLCASSLEPGTSGYNEQFFGPGTRLTVL.